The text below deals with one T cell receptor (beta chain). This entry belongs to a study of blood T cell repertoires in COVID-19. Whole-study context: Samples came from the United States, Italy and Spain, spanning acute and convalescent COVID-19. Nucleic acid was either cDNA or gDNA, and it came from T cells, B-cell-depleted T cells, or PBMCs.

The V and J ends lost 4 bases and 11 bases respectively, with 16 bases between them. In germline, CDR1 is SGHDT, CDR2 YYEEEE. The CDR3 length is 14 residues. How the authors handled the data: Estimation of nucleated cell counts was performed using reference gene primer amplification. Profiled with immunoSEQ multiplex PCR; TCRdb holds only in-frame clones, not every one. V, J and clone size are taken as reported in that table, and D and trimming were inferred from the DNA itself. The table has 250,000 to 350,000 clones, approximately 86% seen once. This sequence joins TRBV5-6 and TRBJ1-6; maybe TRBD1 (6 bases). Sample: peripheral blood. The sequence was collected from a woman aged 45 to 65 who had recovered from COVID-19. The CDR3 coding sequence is TGTGCCAGCAGCCAGGGGAGGGGAACCGCACCCCTCCACTTT. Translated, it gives CASSQGRGTAPLHF.